This entry features one T cell receptor beta chain sequence. V shed 6 bases, J shed 0 bases, and the junction held 7 bases outside the gene matches. Germline CDR1 and CDR2: MNHEY and SMNVEV (reference sequence). The length of the CDR3 is 15 residues. This entry is derived from a study of blood T cell repertoires in COVID-19. Study-level background: Specimens from acute and convalescent COVID-19 originated in the United States, Italy and Spain.

In the study's own analysis: Reference gene primer amplification yielded estimated nucleated cell counts. Method: immunoSEQ multiplex PCR; TCRdb's copy keeps in-frame clones and lacks some. D and trimming were read from the DNA, whereas the V and J calls and clone size are those reported in that table. The sample consists of tens of thousands of clones, around 80% of them appearing once. The genes are TRBV27 and TRBJ2-7; 8 bases match TRBD2. This receptor was taken from a human donor in a cohort sampled during active COVID-19. Sequencing was carried out using peripheral blood. The CDR3: CASRREGGSSYEQYF. The CDR3 nucleotides are TGTGCCAGCAGACGGGAGGGGGGCTCCTCCTACGAGCAGTACTTC.